The sequence of this T cell receptor beta chain was determined in a study of somatic mutations in cytotoxic T cells in rheumatoid arthritis. Whole-study findings and limits: Statistical analysis of the slight TRBV07 underrepresentation in rheumatoid arthritis patients did not adjust for multiple comparisons.

Data came from immunoSEQ multiplex PCR; TCRdb stores just in-frame clones and leaves some out. Of around 24,000 clones in the sample, 82% are singletons; the top ten hold roughly 5%. This clone is medium-sized (0.01 to 0.1%) in the sample. What it recognizes is unknown. CDR1 MDHEN and CDR2 SYDVKM come from the germline V gene. This CDR3 spans 14 amino acids. The ends lost 6 bases at V and 1 base at J; junction bases unmatched: 5. This rearrangement joins TRBV28 to TRBJ1-1; TRBD1 matches at 7 bases. Sequenced: CD8+ T cells sorted from blood. The receptor comes from a man aged 50 to 59 in good health. The CDR3, as DNA: TGTGCCAGCAGGGAGGGGGCAGGGAACACTGAAGCTTTCTTT. Residues: CASREGAGNTEAFF.